This T cell receptor beta chain was sequenced during a study of blood T cell repertoires in COVID-19. Germline-derived CDR1 and CDR2 are LGHDT and YNNKEL (reference sequence). The CDR3 is 14 amino acids. V was clipped by 1 base and J by 9 bases; unmatched bases: 8. Profiling relied on immunoSEQ multiplex PCR, and the TCRdb table lists in-frame clones only, not all of them. The data show 300,000 to 350,000 clones, 70% to 90% seen once. This chain joins TRBV3-1 (or the pseudogene TRBV3-2) and TRBJ2-7; 8 bases are shared with TRBD1. Sequencing was done on a sample of PBMCs or T cells enriched from blood (not recorded which). This TCR was recovered from a man aged 25-40 years who had recovered from COVID-19. The CDR3 sequence: CASSQGTGLGGQYF. As DNA, the CDR3 is TGTGCCAGCAGCCAAGGGACAGGGTTGGGGGGGCAGTACTTC.